The 9 T cell receptor beta chains presented below share a single source sample, sequenced in a study of metastatic and nonmetastatic thyroid tumors. With MiXCR, TCRdb called clones anew from the PCR reads. The sample lists tens of thousands of clones, roughly 20% occurring once. All patients reached thyroid surgery having received no treatment beforehand. The source material was blood. These receptors were taken from a female donor with papillary thyroid cancer or a benign thyroid nodule (not recorded which). Some clones in this sample may be carry-over from other donors' samples.

This clone occurred many times. This chain connects TRBV4-1 to TRBJ2-2; 7 nucleotides align to TRBD2. CDR3 length: 14 amino acids. V lost 6 bases and J lost 6; bases outside the gene matches: 7. Germline V lookup: CDR1 MGHRA, CDR2 YSYEKL. CDR3 protein: CASRFPGGAGELFF. Here the CDR3 DNA reads TGCGCCAGCAGGTTCCCGGGAGGCGCCGGGGAGCTGTTTTTT.

Concerning this clone: Just one base apart from a much larger clone, this may be a read error. The rearrangement uses TRBV28 and TRBJ2-1; TRBD2 aligns across 15 bases. V gave up 7 bases and J gave up 9 bases; unmatched junction bases: 10. Germline CDR1 reads MDHEN; CDR2 reads SYDVKM. The CDR3 is 16 amino acids. CDR3 sequence: CASILGLAGGKSEQFF. In DNA, the CDR3 is TGTGCCAGCATCCTGGGACTAGCGGGAGGAAAGAGTGAGCAGTTCTTC. The entire variable domain, with the rest obtained from reference TRBV28 and TRBJ2-1, is as follows: DVKVTQSSRYLVKRTGEKVFLECVQDMDHENMFWYRQDPGLGLRLIYFSYDVKMKEKGDIPEGYSVSREKKERFSLILESASTNQTSMYLCASILGLAGGKSEQFFGPGTRLTVL.

Concerning this clone: This may be a read error, as it is one base from a much larger clone. V usage is TRBV5-1 and J usage is TRBJ2-5; D gene ambiguous. The CDR3 contains 14 residues. Germline V gene sequence: CDR1 SGHRS, CDR2 YFSETQ. V dropped 0 bases and J dropped 3 bases, with 9 bases sitting between them. The CDR3 sequence is CASSLAGTKETQYF. For the CDR3, the DNA is TGCGCCAGCAGCTTGGCAGGCACGAAAGAGACCCAGTACTTC. Using reference TRBV5-1 and TRBJ2-5 for the parts outside the CDR3, the full variable domain is KAGVTQTPRYLIKTRGQQVTLSCSPISGHRSVSWYQQTPGQGLQFLFEYFSETQRNKGNFPGRFSGRQFSNSRSEMNVSTLELGDSALYLCASSLAGTKETQYFGPGTRLLVL.

This clone was seen many times. The gene calls are TRBV28 and TRBJ1-1, with D possibly being TRBD1 (6 bases). The CDR3 runs 14 residues. Trimming left V 6 bases short and J 1 base short, with 12 bases between. Germline CDR1 is MDHEN and CDR2 is SYDVKM. The CDR3 nucleotides read TGTGCCAGCAGAATACAGGGTCCGAACACTGAAGCTTTCTTT. Amino acids: CASRIQGPNTEAFF.

This clone was detected many times. One junction end disagrees with the germline gene, perhaps due to a read error. The V gene is TRBV20-1, the J gene TRBJ2-7; TRBD2 matches 10 bases. The germline V gene encodes CDR1 DFQATT and CDR2 SNEGSKA (reference sequence). CDR3 length equals 14 residues. CDR3 residues: CSPSGRSRSYEQYF. CDR3 coding DNA: TGCAGTCCTAGCGGGAGAAGTCGCTCCTACGAGCAGTACTTC.

This clone appeared many times. The chain links TRBV11-3 to TRBJ2-7, with D unresolved. Germline CDR1 and CDR2: SGHNT and YENEEA. Trimming left V 2 bases short and J 3 bases short, with 5 bases between. The CDR3 sequence is 12 residues long. This CDR3 is CASSLSGYEQYF. CDR3 DNA: TGTGCCAGCAGCTTAAGTGGCTACGAGCAGTACTTC.

This clone is medium-sized by share. V gene TRBV30 combines with J gene TRBJ2-1; 14 nucleotides line up with TRBD2. In germline, CDR1 is GTSNPN, CDR2 SVGIG (reference sequence). V gave up 3 bases and J gave up 6 bases; unmatched junction bases: 1. This CDR3 has 14 residues. The CDR3 DNA reads as TGTGCCTGGAGCGGGACTAGCGGGAGCAATGAGCAGTTCTTC. Amino acids: CAWSGTSGSNEQFF.

In this sample, this clone turned up many times. The genes are TRBV27 and TRBJ2-7, with D tentatively TRBD2 (6 bases). This CDR3 is built from 15 residues. Germline-derived CDR1 and CDR2 are MNHEY and SMNVEV (reference sequence). The V gene lost 7 bases and the J gene lost 6 bases, with 22 bases spanning the gap. The CDR3 loop reads CASTPGGAPFAEQYF. The CDR3 DNA sequence: TGTGCCAGCACCCCCGGCGGGGCGCCGTTCGCCGAGCAGTACTTC.

This chain connects TRBV11-2 to TRBJ1-1, with D possibly being TRBD1 (5 bases). The germline CDR1 and CDR2 sequences are SGHAT and FQNNGV. V lost 5 bases and J 4 bases, leaving 14 bases between the germline ends. The CDR3 spans 14 residues. CDR3 sequence: CASSPSARGTEAFF. DNA for the CDR3: TGTGCCAGCAGCCCCTCTGCTAGGGGCACTGAAGCTTTCTTT.